In its sample, the clone carrying this TCR beta chain was seen a few times. TCR beta CDR3 region amplification was performed from RNA transcripts. Primed by the HTBI set, a first-round RT-PCR was run on the TCR CDR3. TCRdb itself ran the multiplex PCR reads through MiXCR, one entry per CDR3 protein. The table lists about 360,000 distinct CDR3 sequences, around 13% of them singletons. The sample comes from a study of T cells in Graves' hyperthyroidism and ophthalmopathy. Germline loops: CDR1 MNHEY, CDR2 SMNVEV (reference sequence). The CDR3 covers 12 residues. Trimming removed 3 bases at V and 8 bases at J, with 8 bases between.

This rearrangement joins TRBV27 to TRBJ2-1, with TRBD1 as a possible D gene (5 bases). The TCR was taken from a woman aged 18-30 years with Graves' hyperthyroidism. The sequenced sample consisted of blood. CDR3 region: CASSFQGHEQFF. In nucleotides, the CDR3 is TGTGCCAGCAGTTTCCAGGGTCATGAGCAGTTCTTC.